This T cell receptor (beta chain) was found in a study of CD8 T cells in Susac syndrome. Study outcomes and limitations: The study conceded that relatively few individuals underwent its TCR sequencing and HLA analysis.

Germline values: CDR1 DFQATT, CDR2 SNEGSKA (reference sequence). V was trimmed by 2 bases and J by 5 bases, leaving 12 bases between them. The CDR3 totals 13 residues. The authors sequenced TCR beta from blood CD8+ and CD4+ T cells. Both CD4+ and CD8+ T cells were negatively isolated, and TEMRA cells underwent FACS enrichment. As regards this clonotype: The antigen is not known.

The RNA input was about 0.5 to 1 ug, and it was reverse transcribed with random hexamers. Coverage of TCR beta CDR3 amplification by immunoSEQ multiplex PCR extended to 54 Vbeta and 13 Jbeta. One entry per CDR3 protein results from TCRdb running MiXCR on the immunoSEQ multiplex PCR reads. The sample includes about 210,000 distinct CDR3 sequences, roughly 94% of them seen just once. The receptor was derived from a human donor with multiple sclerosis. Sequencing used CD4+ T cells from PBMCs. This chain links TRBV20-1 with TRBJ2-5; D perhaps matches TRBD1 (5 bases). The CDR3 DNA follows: TGCAGTGCTAGACAGGGTGGTTTGGAGACCCAGTACTTC. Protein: CSARQGGLETQYF.